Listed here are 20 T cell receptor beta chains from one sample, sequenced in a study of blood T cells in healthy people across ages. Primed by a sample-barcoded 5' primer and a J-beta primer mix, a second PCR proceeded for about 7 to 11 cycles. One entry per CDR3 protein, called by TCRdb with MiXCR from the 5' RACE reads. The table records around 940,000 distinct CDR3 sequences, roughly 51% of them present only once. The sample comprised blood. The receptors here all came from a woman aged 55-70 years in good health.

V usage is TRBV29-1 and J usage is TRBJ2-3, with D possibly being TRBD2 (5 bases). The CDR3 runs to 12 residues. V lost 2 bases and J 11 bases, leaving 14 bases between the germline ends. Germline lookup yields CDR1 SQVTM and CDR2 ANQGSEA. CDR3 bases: TGCAGCGTTGAAATGTGGACTCCGGGGCAGTATTTT. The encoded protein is CSVEMWTPGQYF.

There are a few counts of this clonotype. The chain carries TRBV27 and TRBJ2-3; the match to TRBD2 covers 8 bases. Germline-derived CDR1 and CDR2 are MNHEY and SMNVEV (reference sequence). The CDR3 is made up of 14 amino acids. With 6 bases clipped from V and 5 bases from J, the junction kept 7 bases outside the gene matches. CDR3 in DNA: TGTGCCAGCAGACGAGCCGGGAGGGGAGATACGCAGTATTTT. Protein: CASRRAGRGDTQYF.

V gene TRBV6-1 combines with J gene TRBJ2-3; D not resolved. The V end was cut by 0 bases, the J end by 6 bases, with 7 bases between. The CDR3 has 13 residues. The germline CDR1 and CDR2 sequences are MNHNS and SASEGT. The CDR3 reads CASSEAPRDTQYF. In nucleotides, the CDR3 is TGTGCCAGCAGTGAAGCTCCGCGGGATACGCAGTATTTT.

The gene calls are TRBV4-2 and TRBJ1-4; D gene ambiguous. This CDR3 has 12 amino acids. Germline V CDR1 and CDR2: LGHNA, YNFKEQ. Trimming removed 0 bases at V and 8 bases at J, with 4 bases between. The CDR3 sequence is CASSQEREKLFF. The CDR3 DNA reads TGTGCCAGCAGCCAAGAAAGGGAAAAACTGTTTTTT.

The CDR3 protein is CASSRQGPGISYEQYF. The CDR3 DNA reads as TGCGCCAGCAGCCGCCAAGGTCCGGGGATCTCCTACGAGCAGTACTTC. The rearrangement links TRBV4-3 to TRBJ2-7; a possible D gene is TRBD2 (5 bases). Germline loops: CDR1 LGHNA, CDR2 YSLEER. V lost 4 bases and J 0 bases, leaving 16 bases between the germline ends. The CDR3 extends over 16 amino acids.

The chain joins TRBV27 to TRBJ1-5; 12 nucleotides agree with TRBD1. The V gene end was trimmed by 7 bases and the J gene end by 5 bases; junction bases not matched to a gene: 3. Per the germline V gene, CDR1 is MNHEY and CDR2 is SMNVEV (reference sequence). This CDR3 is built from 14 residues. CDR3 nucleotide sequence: TGTGCCAGCAAGGGACAGGGGGCCTATCAGCCCCAGCATTTT. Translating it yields CASKGQGAYQPQHF.

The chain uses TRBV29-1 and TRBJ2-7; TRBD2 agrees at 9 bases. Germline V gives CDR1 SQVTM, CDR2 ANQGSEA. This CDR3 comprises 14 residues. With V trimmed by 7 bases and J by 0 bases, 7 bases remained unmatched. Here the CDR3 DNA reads TGCAGCGCCCAAGGAGCGGGAGGCTCCTACGAGCAGTACTTC. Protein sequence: CSAQGAGGSYEQYF.

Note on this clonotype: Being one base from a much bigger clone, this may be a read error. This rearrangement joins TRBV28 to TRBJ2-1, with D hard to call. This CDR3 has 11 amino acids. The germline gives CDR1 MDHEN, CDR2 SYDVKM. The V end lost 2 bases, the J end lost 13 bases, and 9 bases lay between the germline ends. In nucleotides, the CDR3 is TGTGCCAGCAGTTTAGAGCAGACCCAGTTCTTC. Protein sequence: CASSLEQTQFF.

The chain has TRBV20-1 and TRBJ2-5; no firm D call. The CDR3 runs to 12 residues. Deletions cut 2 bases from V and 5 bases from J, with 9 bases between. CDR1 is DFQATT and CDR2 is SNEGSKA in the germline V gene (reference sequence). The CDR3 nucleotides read TGCAGTGCTAGAAGCTTCGTGGAGACCCAGTACTTC. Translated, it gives CSARSFVETQYF.

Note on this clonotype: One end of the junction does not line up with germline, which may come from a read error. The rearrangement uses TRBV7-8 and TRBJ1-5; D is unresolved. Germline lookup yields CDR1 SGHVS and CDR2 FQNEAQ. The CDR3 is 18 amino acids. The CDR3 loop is CASSVGRVPSYSNQPRHF. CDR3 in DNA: TGTGCCAGCAGCGTAGGACGAGTCCCTTCCTATAGCAATCAGCCCCGGCATTTT.

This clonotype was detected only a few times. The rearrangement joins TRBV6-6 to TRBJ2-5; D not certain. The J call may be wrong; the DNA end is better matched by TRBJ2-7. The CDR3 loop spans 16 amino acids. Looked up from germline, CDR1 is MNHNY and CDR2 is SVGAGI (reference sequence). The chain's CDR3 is CASSYSGLKSGNEQYF. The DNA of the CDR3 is TGTGCCAGCAGTTACTCAGGCCTCAAGTCGGGCAACGAGCAGTACTTC.

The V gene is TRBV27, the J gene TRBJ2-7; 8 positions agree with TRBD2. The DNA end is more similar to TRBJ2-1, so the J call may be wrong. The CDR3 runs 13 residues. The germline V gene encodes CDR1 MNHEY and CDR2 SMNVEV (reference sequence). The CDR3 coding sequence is TGTGCCAGCAGTCCCCCGGGGGGGATTGGGCAGTTCTTC. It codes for CASSPPGGIGQFF.

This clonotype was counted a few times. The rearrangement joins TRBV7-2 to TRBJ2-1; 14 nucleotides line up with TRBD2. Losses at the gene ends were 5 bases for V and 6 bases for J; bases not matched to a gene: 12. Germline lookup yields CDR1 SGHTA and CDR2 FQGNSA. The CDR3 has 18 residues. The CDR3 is CASSLESGTSGSFNEQFF. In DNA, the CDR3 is TGTGCCAGCAGCCTCGAGTCGGGGACTAGCGGGAGCTTCAATGAGCAGTTCTTC.

The CDR3, as DNA: TGCAGCGTCGGCGGAGCCCTGAGCACAGATACGCAGTATTTT. This encodes CSVGGALSTDTQYF. The chain has TRBV29-1 and TRBJ2-3; D uncertain. Germline CDR1 reads SQVTM; CDR2 reads ANQGSEA. The CDR3 sequence is 14 residues long. V was trimmed by 6 bases and J by 0 bases, leaving 13 bases between them.

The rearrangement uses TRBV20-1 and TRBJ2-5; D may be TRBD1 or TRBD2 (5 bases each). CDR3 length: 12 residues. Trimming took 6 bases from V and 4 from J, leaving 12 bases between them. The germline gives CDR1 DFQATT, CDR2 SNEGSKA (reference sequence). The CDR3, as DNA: TGCAGTGCGAGGGACGACCCAGAGACCCAGTACTTC. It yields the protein CSARDDPETQYF.

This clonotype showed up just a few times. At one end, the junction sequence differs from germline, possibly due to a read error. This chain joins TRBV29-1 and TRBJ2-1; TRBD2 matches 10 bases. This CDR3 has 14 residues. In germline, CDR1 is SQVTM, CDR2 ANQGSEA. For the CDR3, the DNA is TGCAGCGTGGAAGGACTAGCGGACGACAATGAGCAGTTCTTC. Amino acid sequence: CSVEGLADDNEQFF.

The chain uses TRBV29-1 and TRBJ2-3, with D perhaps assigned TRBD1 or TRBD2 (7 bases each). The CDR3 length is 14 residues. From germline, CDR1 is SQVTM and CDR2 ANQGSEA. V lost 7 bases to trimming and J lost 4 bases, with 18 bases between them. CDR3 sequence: CSGGEGARADTQYF. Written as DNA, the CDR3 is TGCAGCGGTGGGGAGGGGGCGAGGGCAGATACGCAGTATTTT.

CDR3 sequence (DNA): TGTGCCACCAGGGCTGACCACTCCTACGAGCAGTACTTC. Its translation: CATRADHSYEQYF. The chain couples TRBV15 to TRBJ2-7; no clear D gene. The CDR3 length is 13 residues. Germline-derived CDR1 and CDR2 are LNHNV and YYDKDF (reference sequence). Trimming removed 6 bases at V and 0 bases at J, with 9 bases between.

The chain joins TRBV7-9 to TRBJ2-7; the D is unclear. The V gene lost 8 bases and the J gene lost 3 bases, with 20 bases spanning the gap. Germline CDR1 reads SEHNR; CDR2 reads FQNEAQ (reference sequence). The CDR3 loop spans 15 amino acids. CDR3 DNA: TGTGCCAGCTCCCAGGTTGACCTCTCTAGCTACGAGCAGTACTTC. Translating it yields CASSQVDLSSYEQYF.

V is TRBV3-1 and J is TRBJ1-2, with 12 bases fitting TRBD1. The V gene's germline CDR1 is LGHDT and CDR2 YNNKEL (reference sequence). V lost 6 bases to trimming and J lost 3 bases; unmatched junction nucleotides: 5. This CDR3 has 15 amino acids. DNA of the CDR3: TGTGCCAGCAGACCCGGGACAGGGGGCGACTATGGCTACACCTTC. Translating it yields CASRPGTGGDYGYTF.